Listed below are T cell receptor beta chains from one sample, sequenced in a study of technical replicates of blood from a few donors. The data were produced by immunoSEQ multiplex PCR, yet TCRdb's version contains in-frame clones alone and is incomplete. Of just over 95,000 clones in the sample, around 96% were seen once. Sequencing input: T cells isolated from PBMCs. Receptor source: a human donor in good health. Each CDR3 is given with its conserved first and last residue. D genes are given only for firm matches. For some rows the clone size is stated as once, few or many, or as a class when expanded; others skip it.

v_call	d_call	j_call	clone_size	cdr3_aa	cdr3_nt
TRBV5-6	TRBD2	TRBJ2-1	.	CASSRDGTSWDEQFF	TGTGCCAGCAGCCGGGATGGGACTAGCTGGGATGAGCAGTTCTTC
TRBV7-9	.	TRBJ1-1	.	CASSLESGAEAFF	TGTGCCAGCAGCTTAGAATCGGGGGCTGAAGCTTTCTTT
TRBV19	.	TRBJ1-3	.	CASSRQRVSGNTIYF	TGTGCCAGTAGTAGGCAGCGAGTCTCTGGAAACACCATATATTTT
TRBV5-8	TRBD1	TRBJ1-3	.	CASSFGTGSGNTIYF	TGTGCCAGCAGCTTCGGGACAGGCTCTGGAAACACCATATATTTT
TRBV5-1	.	TRBJ2-1	.	CASSLAGDEQFF	TGCGCCAGCAGCTTGGCGGGGGATGAGCAGTTCTTC
TRBV7-2	TRBD1	TRBJ2-1	.	CASSSIRDSNEQFF	TGTGCCAGCAGCTCGATCCGGGACAGCAATGAGCAGTTCTTC
TRBV7-2	.	TRBJ2-2	.	CASSSPTPNTGELFF	TGTGCCAGCAGCTCCCCCACACCGAACACCGGGGAGCTGTTTTTT
TRBV5-1	TRBD2	TRBJ2-7	.	CASSLSALAAASYEQYF	TGCGCCAGCAGCTTGAGCGCCCTAGCGGCCGCCTCCTACGAGCAGTACTTC
TRBV5-6	.	TRBJ2-7	.	CASSLGNTLYF	TGTGCCAGCAGCTTGGGAAACACCTTGTACTTC
TRBV7-2	.	TRBJ2-5	once	CASSLAGALLETQYF	TGTGCCAGCAGCTTAGCGGGGGCGCTCCTTGAGACCCAGTACTTC
TRBV6-5	.	TRBJ2-2	.	CASRGSTGELFF	TGTGCCAGCCGGGGTTCCACCGGGGAGCTGTTTTTT
TRBV10-1	.	TRBJ1-1	once	CASSERGTEAFF	TGCGCCAGCAGTGAAAGAGGGACTGAAGCTTTCTTT
TRBV19	.	TRBJ2-2	.	CATTLRGTSSGELFF	TGTGCCACGACCCTAAGGGGTACGTCCTCCGGGGAGCTGTTTTTT
TRBV7-9	.	TRBJ2-1	.	CASSRTADWDEQFF	TGTGCCAGCAGCCGAACTGCCGACTGGGATGAGCAGTTCTTC
TRBV19	.	TRBJ2-7	.	CASREDTDSEQYF	TGTGCCAGTAGAGAAGACACGGATAGTGAGCAGTACTTC
TRBV21-1	.	TRBJ2-1	.	CASSIYRGRYGVIGWDEQFF	TGTGCCAGCAGCATATACAGGGGCAGGTACGGGGTTATAGGTTGGGATGAGCAGTTCTTC
TRBV19	.	TRBJ2-3	.	CASSIRAGVYSTDTQYF	TGTGCCAGTAGTATAAGGGCAGGGGTCTATAGCACAGATACGCAGTATTTT
TRBV5-1	TRBD1	TRBJ2-1	.	CASSSLGQSSYNEQFF	TGCGCCAGCAGCTCATTGGGACAGAGCTCCTACAATGAGCAGTTCTTC
TRBV5-6	.	TRBJ1-2	.	CASSLLVANYGYTF	TGTGCCAGCAGCTTGCTAGTAGCTAACTATGGCTACACCTTC
TRBV19	.	TRBJ1-1	.	CASRAARLNTEAFF	TGTGCCAGTAGGGCGGCCAGATTGAACACTGAAGCTTTCTTT
TRBV11-2	.	TRBJ2-1	.	CASSLASLSNEQFF	TGTGCCAGCAGCTTAGCCTCGTTGTCCAATGAGCAGTTCTTC
TRBV2	.	TRBJ1-1	few	CASSAGRAFF	TGTGCCAGCAGTGCGGGTAGAGCTTTCTTT
TRBV27	.	TRBJ2-7	.	CASSLWQFHEQYF	TGTGCCAGCAGTTTATGGCAGTTCCACGAGCAGTACTTC
TRBV30	.	TRBJ2-2	.	CAWNGIGAANTGELFF	TGTGCCTGGAATGGGATTGGAGCGGCGAACACCGGGGAGCTGTTTTTT
TRBV27	TRBD1	TRBJ2-5	.	CASSSDRGWVTQYF	TGTGCCAGCAGTTCCGACAGGGGTTGGGTGACCCAGTACTTC
TRBV19	.	TRBJ1-1	.	CASRGQGYYTEAFF	TGTGCCAGTAGGGGGCAGGGATATTACACTGAAGCTTTCTTT
TRBV4-3	.	TRBJ2-3	.	CASSQDYYSTDTQYF	TGCGCCAGCAGCCAAGATTACTACAGCACAGATACGCAGTATTTT
TRBV14	.	TRBJ2-1	.	CASSQAGWGDEQFF	TGTGCCAGCAGCCAAGCTGGTTGGGGGGATGAGCAGTTCTTC
TRBV6-1	.	TRBJ1-5	few	CASSDSWGSNQPQHF	TGTGCCAGCAGTGATTCGTGGGGCAGCAATCAGCCCCAGCATTTT
TRBV11-1	TRBD2	TRBJ2-1	.	CASSGLSGSLNEQFF	TGTGCCAGCAGCGGACTGAGCGGGAGTTTGAATGAGCAGTTCTTC
TRBV9	TRBD1	TRBJ2-1	.	CASSLSGTGGSKQFF	TGTGCCAGCAGCCTCTCCGGGACAGGGGGGTCCAAGCAGTTCTTC
TRBV7-8	TRBD1	TRBJ2-1	.	CASSFPGQEAYNEQFF	TGTGCCAGCAGCTTTCCGGGACAGGAAGCCTACAATGAGCAGTTCTTC
TRBV29-1	.	TRBJ1-2	.	CSGGTNNYGYTF	TGCAGCGGGGGGACAAATAACTATGGCTACACCTTC
TRBV5-4	.	TRBJ1-1	.	CASSYRGTEAFF	TGTGCCAGCAGCTACCGGGGCACTGAAGCTTTCTTT
TRBV9	TRBD1	TRBJ1-3	.	CASSGDRRQGNTIYF	TGTGCCAGCAGCGGGGACAGGCGACAGGGAAACACCATATATTTT
TRBV19	.	TRBJ2-1	.	CASSRQRDNEQFF	TGTGCCAGTAGTAGGCAGCGCGACAATGAGCAGTTCTTC
TRBV7-3	TRBD2	TRBJ2-1	.	CASSWGLAGVYEQFF	TGTGCCAGCAGCTGGGGACTAGCGGGAGTGTATGAGCAGTTCTTC
TRBV27	.	TRBJ1-1	.	CASTQGAEAFF	TGTGCCAGCACCCAAGGGGCCGAAGCTTTCTTT
TRBV11-3	.	TRBJ2-7	.	CASSLDPRYEQYF	TGTGCCAGCAGCTTAGACCCTCGGTACGAGCAGTACTTC
TRBV6-5	.	TRBJ2-3	.	CASSYSNRVWSDTQYF	TGTGCCAGCAGTTACTCGAACAGGGTTTGGTCAGATACGCAGTATTTT
TRBV10-3	TRBD2	TRBJ2-1	once	CAIGSGSYNEQFF	TGTGCCATCGGGAGCGGGAGCTACAATGAGCAGTTCTTC
TRBV7-2	.	TRBJ2-3	.	CASSLYFTDLTDTQYF	TGTGCCAGCAGCTTATATTTTACAGATCTCACAGATACGCAGTATTTT
TRBV27	.	TRBJ1-5	.	CASSEQGDHQPQHF	TGTGCCAGCAGCGAACAGGGAGATCATCAGCCCCAGCATTTT
TRBV21-1	.	TRBJ1-4	.	CASSKQKRRNEKLFF	TGTGCCAGCAGCAAACAAAAACGGAGGAATGAAAAACTGTTTTTT
TRBV6-6	.	TRBJ1-1	.	CASSYSRGTRAFF	TGTGCCAGCAGTTACTCAAGGGGTACGCGGGCTTTCTTT
TRBV19	.	TRBJ1-1	.	CASSPPRGRVEGAFF	TGTGCCAGTAGTCCTCCGAGGGGGAGGGTGGAGGGAGCTTTCTTT
TRBV18	.	TRBJ2-1	.	CASSPVLGGEQFF	TGTGCCAGCTCACCAGTGCTAGGGGGTGAGCAGTTCTTC
TRBV29-1	.	TRBJ1-2	.	CSVGGYFRGKQDMYGYTF	TGCAGCGTTGGGGGGTACTTCCGGGGGAAGCAGGACATGTATGGCTACACCTTC
TRBV7-9	.	TRBJ2-3	.	CASSPGIFTDTQYF	TGTGCCAGCAGCCCGGGGATTTTCACAGATACGCAGTATTTT
TRBV11-3	.	TRBJ2-5	.	CASSVGTGAQYF	TGTGCCAGCAGCGTCGGGACTGGGGCCCAGTACTTC